This TCR beta chain appears in the sequencing data of a study of blood T cells in healthy people across ages (dated by TCRdb to the mid-2010s). Notes on the research overall: In model experiments, roughly one uniquely barcoded TCR beta cDNA molecule per two T cells was captured by template switching. Using deep sequencing normalized with unique cDNA molecular identifiers, the study measured how TCR beta repertoire diversity changes with age. The donors were divided into four age groups: young (average 16 years), middle-aged (almost 40), aged (about 60) and long-lived (around 87). For two donors (one aged 18 to 30 and one aged 80 or older), the study analyzed two additional independent replicas of 1 million unique cDNA reads from the same blood draw.

Donors were a few dozen systemically healthy Caucasian individuals from Russia aged about 6 to 100 years. Ten milliliters of peripheral blood were drawn from each donor into EDTA-treated Vacutainer tubes. Ficoll-Paque density-gradient centrifugation was used to isolate PBMCs, with at least 7 million per sample. Total RNA was extracted from PBMCs with Trizol reagent, with at least 5.5 micrograms obtained per sample. Naive CD45RAhigh/CD27high T cell percentages were measured by flow cytometry on a PBMC aliquot from every donor. Turning to this clonotype: Its antigen has not been determined. The sample holds no much larger clone one base away, and base qualities are not on file.

The paper's findings and limits, for the study overall: Because the CMV infection status of the donors was unknown, age-related changes in expanded clonotypes may potentially have been confounded. There was a strong correlation between observed TCR beta diversity and the percentage of naive T cells measured by flow cytometry. Observed TCR beta diversity per million T cells fell roughly linearly with age, and a significant reduction was already apparent by age roughly 40. Because profiling used bulk unsorted PBMCs, naive and antigen-experienced compartments could not be compared conclusively. Compared with the aged group, more naive CD4+ T cells, fewer expanded clones and increased TCR diversity were shown by the long-lived group, suggesting age selection. Total diversity estimates from one million sequenced T cells were considered lower bounds and underestimates.

The library was prepared using 5' RACE. The listed sequencing device is Illumina HiSeq 2500. A second PCR of roughly 7 to 11 cycles was performed with a sample-barcoded 5' primer and a J-beta primer mix. A template-switch 5' adaptor carrying 12 random nucleotides introduced a unique molecular identifier onto each TCR beta cDNA molecule. Each sample yielded at least 3 million CDR3-containing paired-end reads. All of the RNA was converted into first-strand cDNA using the Mint cDNA synthesis kit, with a TRBC-specific oligonucleotide serving as the primer. After uracil-DNA glycosylase treatment, a first 18-cycle PCR used universal primers M1SS and BC2_uni_R on all cDNA. The paper's processing steps were these. For normalization, 1 million high-quality reads, each with a distinct molecular identifier, were randomly selected from each sample. Instead of being binned into consensus sequences, reads that shared molecular identifiers were thrown out. MiTCR, with a Q25 quality threshold and the strictest error-elimination algorithm, was used for CDR3 identification, clonotype clustering and error correction. A nonparametric unseen species model using Euler transformation provided a lower-bound estimate of total TCR beta diversity. TCRdb cleaned the public reads at Q25 with fastp, built clones with MiXCR and kept in-frame beta chains. Rows merge per CDR3 protein into single entries with the most common DNA and genes. These V and J calls derive from TCRdb rather than the authors' analysis. In all, the sample holds 700,000 to 900,000 distinct CDR3 sequences, and more than 25% of those were seen once. Roughly 3.1% of the sample is taken by the ten largest.

At the junction V is shortened by 3 bases and J by 1 base; bases outside the gene matches: 5. The CDR3 holds 17 amino acids from the cysteine to the phenylalanine. The CDR3 DNA has 51 bases and is translated from base 1. CDR1 and CDR2, per the germline V gene, are MDHEN and SYDVKM. The same specimen was also included in a second study, on T cells of mothers and their children. Reported in the second study: Nine systemically healthy Caucasian individuals served as donors, namely three mothers together with their six children. cDNA synthesis consumed the entire amount of extracted RNA, loaded at around 1.4 ug RNA in each 15 ul reaction. In the second PCR, the M1S primer introduced both the sample barcodes and 2-4 random nucleotides. More than 8 million TCR beta CDR3 reads were obtained from each mother, and about 3 million reads were obtained from each child. In both related and unrelated pairs, thymic selection shapes the output of TCR recombination in a similar way, with inherited differences having only a minor effect. Normalized repertoire overlap was always found to be slightly, but never significantly, higher in related mother-child pairs than in unrelated mother-child pairs. With a sensitivity of approximately 92 clones per million clonotypes, no persistent microchimeric T cell clones were detected. In the study, deep NGS was used to compare the TCR beta repertoires of mothers and children, and features distinguishing related mother-child pairs from unrelated individuals were sought. The mean age was roughly 40 +/- 4 years for the mothers and around 11 +/- 4 years for the children. Libraries were sequenced on Illumina HiSeq 2000 with 100+100 nt paired-end reads after adapter ligation with NEBNext reagents. Mother and child libraries were prepared a month apart and sequenced in separate runs to prevent cross-contamination. Between roughly 500,000 and 2,000,000 distinct TCR beta clonotypes were identified per donor. Naive TCR beta clonotypes were estimated from low-frequency clonotypes matched to each donor's FACS-determined naive share, without sorting.

The sequencing input was blood. The TCR was taken from a boy aged 10-17 years in good health. The sequence links TRBV28 to TRBJ2-6; a stretch of 8 junction bases matches TRBD1. Here is the DNA: TGTGCCAGCAGTTTGACAGGGGAGTGGTCTGGGGCCAACGTCCTGACTTTC. The encoded protein is CASSLTGEWSGANVLTF.